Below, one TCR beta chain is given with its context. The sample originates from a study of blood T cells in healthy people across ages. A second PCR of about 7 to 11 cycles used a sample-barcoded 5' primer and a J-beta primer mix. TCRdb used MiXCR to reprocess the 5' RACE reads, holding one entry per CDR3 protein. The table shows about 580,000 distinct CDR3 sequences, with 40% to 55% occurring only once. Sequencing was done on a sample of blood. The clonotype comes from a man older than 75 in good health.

The CDR3 DNA reads as TGTGCCAGCAGCTTGACTCTTGCAACTAATGAAAAACTGTTTTTT. It yields the protein CASSLTLATNEKLFF. The V call is TRBV11-2, the J call TRBJ1-4; D remains ambiguous. V was trimmed by 3 bases and J by 0 bases, leaving 8 bases between them. The CDR3 runs to 15 residues. Germline assignment: CDR1 SGHAT and CDR2 FQNNGV. Full variable domain (rest looked up from reference TRBV11-2 and TRBJ1-4): EAGVAQSPRYKIIEKRQSVAFWCNPISGHATLYWYQQILGQGPKLLIQFQNNGVVDDSQLPKDRFSAERLKGVDSTLKIQPAKLEDSAVYLCASSLTLATNEKLFFGSGTQLSVL.